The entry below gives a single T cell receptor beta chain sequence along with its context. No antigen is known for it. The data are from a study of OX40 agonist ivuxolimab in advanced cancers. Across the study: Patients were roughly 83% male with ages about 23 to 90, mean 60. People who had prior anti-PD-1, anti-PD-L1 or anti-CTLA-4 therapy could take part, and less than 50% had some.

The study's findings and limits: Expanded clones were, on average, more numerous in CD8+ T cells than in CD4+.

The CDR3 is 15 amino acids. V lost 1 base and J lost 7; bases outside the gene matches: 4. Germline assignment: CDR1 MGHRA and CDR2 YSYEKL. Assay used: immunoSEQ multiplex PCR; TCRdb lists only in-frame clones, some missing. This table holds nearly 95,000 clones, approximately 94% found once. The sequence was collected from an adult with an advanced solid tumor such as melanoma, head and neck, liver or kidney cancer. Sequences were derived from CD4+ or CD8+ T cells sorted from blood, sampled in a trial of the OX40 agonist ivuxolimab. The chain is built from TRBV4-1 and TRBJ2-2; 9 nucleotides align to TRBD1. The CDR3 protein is CASSQGGQGSGELFF. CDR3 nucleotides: TGCGCCAGCAGCCAAGGGGGACAGGGCAGCGGGGAGCTGTTTTTT.